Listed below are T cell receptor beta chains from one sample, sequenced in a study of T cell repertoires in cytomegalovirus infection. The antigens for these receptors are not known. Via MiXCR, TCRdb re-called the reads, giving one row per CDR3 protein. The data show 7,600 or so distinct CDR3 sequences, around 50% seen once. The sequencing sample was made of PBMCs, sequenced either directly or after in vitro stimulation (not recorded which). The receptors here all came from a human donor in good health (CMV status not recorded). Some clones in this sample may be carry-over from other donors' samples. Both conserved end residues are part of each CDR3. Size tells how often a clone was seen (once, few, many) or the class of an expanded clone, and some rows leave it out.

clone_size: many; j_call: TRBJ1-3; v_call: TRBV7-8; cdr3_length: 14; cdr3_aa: CASSSTFSGNTIYF
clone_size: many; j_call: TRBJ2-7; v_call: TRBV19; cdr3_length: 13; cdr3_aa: CASSGGQPYEQYF
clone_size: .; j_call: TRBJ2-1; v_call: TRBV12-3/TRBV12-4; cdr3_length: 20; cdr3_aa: CARSDLSLRGGERSYNEQFF
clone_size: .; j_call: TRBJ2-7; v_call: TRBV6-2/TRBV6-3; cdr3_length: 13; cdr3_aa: CASSYGGPYEQYF
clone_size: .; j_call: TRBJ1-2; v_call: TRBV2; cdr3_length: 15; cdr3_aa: CASRPYRGRHYGYTF
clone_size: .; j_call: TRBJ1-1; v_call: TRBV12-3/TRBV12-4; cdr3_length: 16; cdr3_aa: CASSLMFSKQVTEDFF
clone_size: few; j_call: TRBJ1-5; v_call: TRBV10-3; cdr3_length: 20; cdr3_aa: CAISESEQVSYETRNQPQHF
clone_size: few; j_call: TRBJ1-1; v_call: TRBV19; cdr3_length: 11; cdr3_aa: CACARNTEAFF
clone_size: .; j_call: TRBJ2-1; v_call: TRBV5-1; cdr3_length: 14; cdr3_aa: CASQAGTSIDEQIF
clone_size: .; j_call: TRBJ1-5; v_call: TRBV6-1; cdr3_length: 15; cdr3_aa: CATSLRQGTNQPQLF
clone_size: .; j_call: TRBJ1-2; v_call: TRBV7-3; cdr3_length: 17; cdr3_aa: CASSLRGGQGSNYGYTF
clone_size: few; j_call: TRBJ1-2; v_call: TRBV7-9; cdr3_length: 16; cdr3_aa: CASSPYRVVLSYGYTF
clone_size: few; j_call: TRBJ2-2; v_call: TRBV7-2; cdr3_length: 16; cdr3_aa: CASSHRTSRDTGELFF
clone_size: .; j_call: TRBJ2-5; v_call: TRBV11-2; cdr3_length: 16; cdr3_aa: CASSLDPGSLQETQYF
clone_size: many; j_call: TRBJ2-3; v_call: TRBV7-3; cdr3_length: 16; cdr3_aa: CASSPSLAPSTDTQYF
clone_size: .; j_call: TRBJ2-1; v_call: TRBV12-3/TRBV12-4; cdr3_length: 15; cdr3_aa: CASREGERSYKEQFF
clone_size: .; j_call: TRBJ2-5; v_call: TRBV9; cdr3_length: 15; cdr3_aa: CASSVESGEGETQYF
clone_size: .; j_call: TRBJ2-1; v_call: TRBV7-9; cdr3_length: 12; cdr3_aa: CASSAGGTEQFF
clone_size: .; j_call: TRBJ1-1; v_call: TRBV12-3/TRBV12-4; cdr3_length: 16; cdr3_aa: CASSLRVSKHGTEDFF
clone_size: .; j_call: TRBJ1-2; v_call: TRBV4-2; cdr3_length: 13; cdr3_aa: CASSQVLTTGYTF
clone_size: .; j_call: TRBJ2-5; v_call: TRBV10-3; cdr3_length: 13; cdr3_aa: CCSRQGLQETQYF
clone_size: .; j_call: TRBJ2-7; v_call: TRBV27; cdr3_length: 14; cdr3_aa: CASRFKAGGYDKYF
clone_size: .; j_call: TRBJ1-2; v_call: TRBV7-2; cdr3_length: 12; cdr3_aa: CASSPDRAGYTF
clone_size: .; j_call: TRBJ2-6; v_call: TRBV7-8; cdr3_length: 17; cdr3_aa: CASSPTSGLSGANVLTF
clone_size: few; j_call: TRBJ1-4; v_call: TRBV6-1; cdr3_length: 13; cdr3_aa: CATLDRGGEKLFF
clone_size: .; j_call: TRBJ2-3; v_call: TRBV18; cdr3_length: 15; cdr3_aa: CASSPYPGSTDTQYF
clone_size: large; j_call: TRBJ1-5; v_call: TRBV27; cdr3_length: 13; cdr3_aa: CASSAGSGQPQHF
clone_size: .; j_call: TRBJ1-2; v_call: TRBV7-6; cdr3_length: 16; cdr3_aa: CASSLGGTGDAYGYTF
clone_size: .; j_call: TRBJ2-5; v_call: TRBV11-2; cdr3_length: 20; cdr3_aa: CASSLEDTYGLAANQETQYF
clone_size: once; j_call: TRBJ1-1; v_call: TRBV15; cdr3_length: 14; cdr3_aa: CATSSRTRGTEAFF
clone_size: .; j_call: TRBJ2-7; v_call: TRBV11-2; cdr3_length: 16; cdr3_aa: CASSLAAVGPLYAQYF
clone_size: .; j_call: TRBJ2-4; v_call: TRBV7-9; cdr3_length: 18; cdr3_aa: CASSFGGAALSAKNIQYF
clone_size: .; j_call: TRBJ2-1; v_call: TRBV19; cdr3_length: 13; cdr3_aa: CASSIGGQTVQFF
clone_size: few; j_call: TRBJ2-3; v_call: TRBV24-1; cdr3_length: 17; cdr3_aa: CATSDWAGTSGTDTQYF
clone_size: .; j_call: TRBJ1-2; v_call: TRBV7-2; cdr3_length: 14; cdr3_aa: CASSLGGQFYGYTF
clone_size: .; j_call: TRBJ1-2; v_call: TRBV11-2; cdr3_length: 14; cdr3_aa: CASSPDRFGYGYTF
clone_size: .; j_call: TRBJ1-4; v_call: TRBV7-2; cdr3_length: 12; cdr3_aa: CASSGANEKLFF
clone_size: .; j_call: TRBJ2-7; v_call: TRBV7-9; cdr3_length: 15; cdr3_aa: CASSLFKQGRYEQYF
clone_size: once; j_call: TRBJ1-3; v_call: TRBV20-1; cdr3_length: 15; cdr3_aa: CSARDGAGSGNTIYF
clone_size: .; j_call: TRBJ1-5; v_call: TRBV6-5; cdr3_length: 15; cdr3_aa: CARGLHQGTNQPQHF
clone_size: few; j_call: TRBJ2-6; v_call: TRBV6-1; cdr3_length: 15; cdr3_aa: CASSPDYSSSLVLTF
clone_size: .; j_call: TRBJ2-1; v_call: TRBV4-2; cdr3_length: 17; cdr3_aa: CASSQDSSSWGNNETFF
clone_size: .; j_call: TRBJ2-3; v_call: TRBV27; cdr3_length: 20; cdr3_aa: CASSLSSVLSGGLSTDTPYF
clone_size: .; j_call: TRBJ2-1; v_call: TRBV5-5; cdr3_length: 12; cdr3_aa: CASTWTGVFSTF
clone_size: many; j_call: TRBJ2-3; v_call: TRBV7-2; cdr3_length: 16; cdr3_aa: CASSSGQELSTDTQYF
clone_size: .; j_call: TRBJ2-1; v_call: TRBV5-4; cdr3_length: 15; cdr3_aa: CASSPTGLGFNEQFF
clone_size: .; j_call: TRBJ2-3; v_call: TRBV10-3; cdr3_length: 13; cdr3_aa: CSAKVTSTNTHYF
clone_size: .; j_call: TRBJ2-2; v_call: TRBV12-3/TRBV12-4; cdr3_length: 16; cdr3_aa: CASSLIGLVDPGELFF
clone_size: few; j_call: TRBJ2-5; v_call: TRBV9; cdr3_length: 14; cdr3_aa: CASSLTSGRETQYF
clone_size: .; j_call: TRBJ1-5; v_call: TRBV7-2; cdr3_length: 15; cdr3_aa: CASSPGTGRGQPQHF
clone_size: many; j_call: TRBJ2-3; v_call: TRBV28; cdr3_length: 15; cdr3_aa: CASSWGQGATDTQYF
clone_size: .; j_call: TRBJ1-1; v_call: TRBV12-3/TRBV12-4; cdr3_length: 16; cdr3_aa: CASSQRVSKHGTESFF
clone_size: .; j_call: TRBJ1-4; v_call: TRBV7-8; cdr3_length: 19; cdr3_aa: CASSLVGVETGATNEKLFF
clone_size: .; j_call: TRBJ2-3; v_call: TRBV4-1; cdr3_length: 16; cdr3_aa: CASSQTKSTVINTQYF
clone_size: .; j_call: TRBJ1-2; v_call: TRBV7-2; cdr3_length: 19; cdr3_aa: CASSLLDVTPTGLGSCYTF